These 27 T cell receptor beta chains came from one sample sequenced in a study of T cell responses to AZD1222 COVID-19 vaccine. TCRdb's table, derived via immunoSEQ multiplex PCR, lists solely in-frame clones and lacks some. The profile shows over 70,000 clones, 70% to 90% of them singletons. The material sequenced was peripheral blood, taken on day 0 of AZD1222 vaccination. These receptors were collected from an adult in good health.

The chain carries TRBV9 and TRBJ2-1, with TRBD2 identical over 7 bases. CDR1 is SGDLS and CDR2 is YYNGEE in the germline V gene. The CDR3 spans 17 residues. V lost 0 bases to trimming and J lost 3 bases; unmatched junction nucleotides: 9. The CDR3 protein is CASSVVGSGTGYNEQFF. The CDR3 nucleotides read TGTGCCAGCAGCGTAGTGGGGAGCGGGACCGGCTACAATGAGCAGTTCTTC.

This chain connects TRBV18 to TRBJ1-5, with D possibly matching TRBD1 (6 bases). Trimming pared 4 bases from V and 0 bases from J, leaving 10 bases between. The CDR3 extends over 15 amino acids. Germline V gene lookup returns CDR1 KGHSH and CDR2 LQKENI. CDR3 DNA sequence: TGTGCCAGCTCACGGGACACTGATAGCAATCAGCCCCAGCATTTT. It specifies CASSRDTDSNQPQHF.

J is TRBJ2-2 and V is TRBV27, with D tentatively TRBD1 (5 bases). This CDR3 region has 15 residues. V was cut by 3 bases and J by 0 bases, with 8 bases left in between. CDR1 MNHEY and CDR2 SMNVEV come from the germline V gene (reference sequence). CDR3 DNA sequence: TGTGCCAGCAGTTTGTGGGGCTCGAACACCGGGGAGCTGTTTTTT. This codes for CASSLWGSNTGELFF.

Only a few counts were recorded for this clone. The chain carries TRBV9 and TRBJ2-2, with D hard to call. CDR3 length equals 15 residues. The ends were cut back, 1 base at V and 1 base at J, with 8 bases in the middle. In germline, CDR1 is SGDLS, CDR2 YYNGEE. The CDR3 spells CASSVTGLNTGELFF. The CDR3 DNA follows: TGTGCCAGCAGCGTAACCGGCTTGAACACCGGGGAGCTGTTTTTT.

The chain is built from TRBV7-9 and TRBJ2-1; 10 positions match TRBD2. This CDR3 spans 19 amino acids. Per germline, CDR1 SEHNR and CDR2 FQNEAQ (reference sequence). The junction had 17 bases not matched to a gene; V was cut back by 5 bases and J by 4 bases. CDR3 DNA sequence: TGTGCCAGCAGCCCCGCCCCCTCTAGCGGGAGTGGGGTATACAATGAGCAGTTCTTC. It specifies CASSPAPSSGSGVYNEQFF.

This chain connects TRBV5-6 to TRBJ2-1, with D uncertain. Trimming took off 1 base at V and 9 bases at J, with 14 bases between the two ends. The germline CDR1 and CDR2 sequences are SGHDT and YYEEEE. The CDR3 contains 14 residues. The CDR3 reads CASSLLFGVSEQFF. As DNA, the CDR3 is TGTGCCAGCAGCTTGCTTTTTGGGGTTAGTGAGCAGTTCTTC.

The J gene is TRBJ1-2, the V gene TRBV5-4, with 9 bases fitting TRBD1. Looked up from germline, CDR1 is SGHNT and CDR2 is YYREEE (reference sequence). This CDR3 is 16 amino acids long. V was clipped by 4 bases and J by 6 bases; unmatched bases: 13. The DNA of the CDR3 is TGTGCCAGCAGCCCCCCTTCCGGGACAGGGCAGGATGGCTACACCTTC. Translated, it gives CASSPPSGTGQDGYTF. Full variable domain (remainder filled in from reference TRBV5-4 and TRBJ1-2): ETGVTQSPTHLIKTRGQQVTLRCSSQSGHNTVSWYQQALGQGPQFIFQYYREEENGRGNFPPRFSGLQFPNYSSELNVNALELDDSALYLCASSPPSGTGQDGYTFGSGTRLTVV.

The rearrangement links TRBV27 to TRBJ2-7, with 8 positions matching TRBD2. This CDR3 is 14 amino acids long. The V gene's germline CDR1 is MNHEY and CDR2 SMNVEV (reference sequence). V dropped 2 bases and J dropped 3; count of bases not matched to a gene: 3. The CDR3 bases are TGTGCCAGCAGTTTAACGGGAGGGTTCTACGAGCAGTACTTC. Translated: CASSLTGGFYEQYF.

The chain combines TRBV20-1 with TRBJ1-5, with 7 bases matching TRBD1. CDR3 length: 16 residues. CDR1 and CDR2 (germline): DFQATT, SNEGSKA (reference sequence). V lost 3 bases to trimming and J lost 5 bases; unmatched junction nucleotides: 13. The chain's CDR3 is CSASRLTGSSHQPQHF. The CDR3 DNA reads TGCAGTGCTAGTCGGTTGACAGGGAGTAGTCATCAGCCCCAGCATTTT.

V is TRBV5-1 and J is TRBJ1-3; D uncertain. The germline CDR1 and CDR2 sequences are SGHRS and YFSETQ. Between the trimmed V and J ends, which lost 1 base and 0 bases, there was a span of 11 bases. This CDR3 has 16 amino acids. The CDR3 region has the DNA TGCGCCAGCAGCTTGCACGAGGCTTTCTCTGGAAACACCATATATTTT. Its translation: CASSLHEAFSGNTIYF.

CDR3 DNA sequence: TGTGCCAGCAGTCCCGGGACAGGGATCTACGAGCAGTACTTC. Residues: CASSPGTGIYEQYF. The chain links TRBV28 to TRBJ2-7; 9 positions agree with TRBD1. The CDR3 totals 14 residues. The V gene's germline CDR1 is MDHEN and CDR2 SYDVKM. V was pared by 5 bases and J by 3 bases, with 5 bases of the junction left unmatched.

This clone has just one count. The chain is built from TRBV7-2 and TRBJ2-5; 11 bases align to TRBD2. V gave up 1 base and J gave up 5 bases; unmatched junction bases: 6. The germline V gene encodes CDR1 SGHTA and CDR2 FQGNSA. This CDR3 is built from 16 residues. Here the CDR3 reads CASSLGASGRTETQYF. CDR3 DNA: TGTGCCAGCAGCTTAGGGGCTAGCGGGAGGACTGAGACCCAGTACTTC.

The rearrangement joins TRBV7-3 to TRBJ1-1; no clear D gene. V was cut by 2 bases and J by 1 base, with 8 bases left in between. This CDR3 spans 14 amino acids. The germline gives CDR1 SGHTA, CDR2 FQGTGA. The CDR3 coding sequence is TGTGCCAGCAGCTTAGGGGATCGGAACACTGAAGCTTTCTTT. Encoded protein: CASSLGDRNTEAFF.

The rearrangement links TRBV27 to TRBJ1-2; maybe TRBD1 (6 bases). Trimming shortened V by 2 bases and J by 7 bases, and 17 bases separated the two germline ends. The germline V gene has CDR1 MNHEY and CDR2 SMNVEV (reference sequence). CDR3 size: 15 residues. As DNA, the CDR3 is TGTGCCAGCAGTTTAAACGAGGGGGGGTATTTTGGCTACACCTTC. Its translation is CASSLNEGGYFGYTF.

This chain links TRBV9 with TRBJ2-1; D not resolved. Per germline, CDR1 SGDLS and CDR2 YYNGEE. Deletions cut 4 bases from V and 6 bases from J, with 8 bases between. This CDR3 is built from 12 residues. CDR3 protein: CASSPWGNEQFF. Here the CDR3 DNA reads TGTGCCAGCAGCCCTTGGGGCAATGAGCAGTTCTTC.

The chain is built from TRBV18 and TRBJ1-4; D may be TRBD1 (6 bases). Trimming stripped 6 bases from V and 4 bases from J, with 9 bases between. Germline-derived CDR1 and CDR2 are KGHSH and LQKENI. The CDR3 spans 13 residues. This CDR3 is CASSRGFNEKLFF. As DNA, the CDR3 is TGTGCCAGCTCCAGGGGATTTAATGAAAAACTGTTTTTT.

The chain employs TRBV4-2 and TRBJ1-1; 7 nucleotides align to TRBD1. J gave up 0 bases and V 4 bases, and 8 bases lay outside the gene matches. The germline V gene has CDR1 LGHNA and CDR2 YNFKEQ. The CDR3 sequence is 16 residues long. This chain's CDR3 is CASSRDEQGMNTEAFF. The DNA of the CDR3 is TGTGCCAGCAGCCGTGACGAACAGGGGATGAACACTGAAGCTTTCTTT.

The rearrangement links TRBV21-1 to TRBJ2-1; TRBD1, the table's D call, was not compared with the DNA. TRBV21-1 is given as a pseudogene. The length of the CDR3 is 15 residues. The CDR3 DNA follows: TGTGCCAGCAGAAACCCCGGGACAGGGGGTTGTGAGCAGTTCTTC. Its protein product is CASRNPGTGGCEQFF.

A few counts support this clone. V gene TRBV4-1 combines with J gene TRBJ2-7, with unresolved D. With 4 bases removed from V and 5 bases from J, the gap between germline ends came to 27 bases. Germline V CDR1 and CDR2: MGHRA, YSYEKL. The CDR3 consists of 18 residues. For the CDR3, the DNA is TGCGCCAGCAGCCCTCAACAAGGGTTCGGGTTTTTTGTAGACGAGCAGTACTTC. Translated, it gives CASSPQQGFGFFVDEQYF.

The chain carries TRBV4-3 and TRBJ2-3; 14 bases align to TRBD2. The CDR3 length is 16 residues. V gave up 4 bases and J gave up 4 bases; unmatched junction bases: 4. CDR1 LGHNA and CDR2 YSLEER come from the germline V gene. As DNA, the CDR3 is TGCGCCAGCAGCCGAGGACTAGCGGGAGGCCCAGATACGCAGTATTTT. It yields the protein CASSRGLAGGPDTQYF.

V usage is TRBV25-1 and J usage is TRBJ2-1, with D perhaps TRBD2 (5 bases). Germline V CDR1 and CDR2: MGHDK, SYGVNS. The CDR3 covers 16 residues. V lost 6 bases and J 0 bases, leaving 15 bases between the germline ends. The CDR3 DNA is TGTGCCAGCAGCCTTAAAAGAGGGAACTCCTACAATGAGCAGTTCTTC. This encodes CASSLKRGNSYNEQFF. The complete variable domain, with remaining parts taken from reference TRBV25-1 and TRBJ2-1, reads EADIYQTPRYLVIGTGKKITLECSQTMGHDKMYWYQQDPGMELHLIHYSYGVNSTEKGDLSSESTVSRIRTEHFPLTLESARPSHTSQYLCASSLKRGNSYNEQFFGPGTRLTVL.

The gene calls are TRBV5-1 and TRBJ2-7; TRBD1 matches 7 bases. This CDR3 is 14 amino acids long. Germline V gene sequence: CDR1 SGHRS, CDR2 YFSETQ. The junction had 7 bases not matched to a gene; V was cut back by 5 bases and J by 2 bases. Written as DNA, the CDR3 is TGCGCCAGCAGAGCCGGGACAGCCACCTACGAGCAGTACTTC. Its translation is CASRAGTATYEQYF.

The V gene is TRBV5-1, the J gene TRBJ2-2, with D possibly matching TRBD2 (5 bases). This CDR3 spans 17 amino acids. V was cut by 4 bases and J by 0 bases, with 16 bases left in between. In germline, CDR1 is SGHRS, CDR2 YFSETQ. The CDR3 loop is CASSSGLALANTGELFF. CDR3 DNA: TGCGCCAGCAGCAGCGGACTTGCCCTCGCGAACACCGGGGAGCTGTTTTTT.

The CDR3 DNA sequence: TGTGCCAGCAGTGACCTGGGCAGGGCGGAAGGCTACACCTTC. Its translation: CASSDLGRAEGYTF. The rearrangement joins TRBV6-1 to TRBJ1-2; TRBD1 is a possible D gene (5 bases). Trimming removed 3 bases at V and 8 bases at J, with 16 bases between. CDR1 MNHNS and CDR2 SASEGT come from the germline V gene. CDR3 length: 14 residues.

As concerns this clone: The sample contains more than one DNA sequence encoding this CDR3. The CDR3 reads CASSPDRGNTEAFF. CDR3 sequence (DNA): TGCGCCAGCAGCCCCGACAGGGGGAACACTGAAGCTTTCTTT. The J gene is TRBJ1-1, the V gene TRBV5-1, with TRBD1 matching over 8 bases. There are 14 residues in the CDR3. V was clipped by 4 bases and J by 1 base; unmatched bases: 3. From germline, CDR1 is SGHRS and CDR2 YFSETQ.

V is TRBV24-1 and J is TRBJ2-1; D gene uncertain. The CDR3 is 12 residues long. Germline loops: CDR1 KGHDR, CDR2 SFDVKD. With 12 bases removed from V and 2 bases from J, the gap between germline ends came to 10 bases. CDR3: CAVDGTYNEQFF. DNA of the CDR3: TGTGCCGTGGACGGAACCTACAATGAGCAGTTCTTC.

The chain combines TRBV3-1 (or the pseudogene TRBV3-2) with TRBJ2-5; 8 nucleotides line up with TRBD1. Unmatched junction bases numbered 5, after V lost 4 bases and J lost 4 bases. CDR3 length equals 14 residues. Germline V lookup: CDR1 LGHDT, CDR2 YNNKEL (reference sequence). The CDR3 DNA is TGTGCCAGCAGCCCACCACAGGGGGGAGAGACCCAGTACTTC. Residues: CASSPPQGGETQYF.